This T cell receptor beta chain stems from a study of cytomegalovirus exposure and HLA in healthy donors. Turning to the study itself: Early released data comprised approximately 85 million unique TCRs from HLA-typed donors.

As for the donors, each was a healthy bone marrow donor. Likely unrecorded immune exposures existed in these nominally healthy donors. Comment on this clone: Additional DNA sequences in this sample encode the identical CDR3.

Germline CDR1 SGHRS, CDR2 YFSETQ. The V segment lost 3 bases and the J segment 3 bases; nucleotides outside the gene matches: 3. This CDR3 is 15 amino acids long. The PCR ran on 60 Vbeta and 13 Jbeta primers. Only in-frame clones appear in the TCRdb table, and some are missing; sequencing was by immunoSEQ multiplex PCR. The data contain about 120,000 clones, roughly four fifths of them seen just once; the ten biggest clones take up around 2.6%. The sequence derives from a woman between 18 and 29 years old in good health and CMV-seronegative. The chain employs TRBV5-1 and TRBJ2-2; 9 bases map to TRBD1. Sequenced sample: PBMCs. In nucleotides, the CDR3 is TGCGCCAGCAGCTCGCGGACAGGGGACACCGGGGAGCTGTTTTTT. Residues: CASSSRTGDTGELFF.